Here is one TCR beta chain with its context. The CDR3 loop spans 15 amino acids. J was trimmed by 4 bases and V by 0 bases; bases with no gene match: 3. Germline lookup yields CDR1 MGHRA and CDR2 YSYEKL. TCRdb re-called the reads through MiXCR, storing one row per CDR3 protein. The sample lists about 250,000 distinct CDR3 sequences, about 12% occurring once. This sample was included in a study of T cell repertoires in cytomegalovirus infection. Whole-study context: Both CMV infection and a matching HLA type were indicated by public TCR beta signatures.

The receptor's source is a human donor in good health (CMV status not recorded). Some clones in this sample may be carry-over from other donors' samples. V is TRBV4-1 and J is TRBJ1-2, with 9 bases that match TRBD1. Specimen: PBMCs. CDR3 in amino acids: CASSQDTGGGYGYTF. As DNA, the CDR3 is TGCGCCAGCAGCCAAGATACAGGGGGCGGCTATGGCTACACCTTC.